This TCR beta chain comes out of a study of early T cells in non-severe SARS-CoV-2 infection. Study as a whole: Unsorted whole-blood RNA was sequenced in bulk, leaving chains unpaired.

A note on this clonotype: Its specificity is unknown.

Study-wide results and caveats: Sequences matched to VDJdb favored anti-spike CD8 responses, while private and CD4 specificities were missed.

CDR3 size: 15 residues. Per the germline V gene, CDR1 is SGHRS and CDR2 is YFSETQ. V was clipped by 4 bases and J by 3 bases, with 15 bases between them. Individual cDNA molecules carried attached unique molecular identifiers. TCRdb re-analysed the 5' RACE reads in MiXCR, keeping a single row per CDR3 protein. The sample has roughly 56,000 distinct CDR3 sequences; approximately 9.3% are singletons. The chain links TRBV5-1 to TRBJ2-3; D is possibly TRBD2 (7 bases). The source is an adult who was a healthcare worker with PCR-confirmed SARS-CoV-2 infection or an uninfected control (not recorded which). Sequenced sample: whole blood. In DNA form, the CDR3 reads TGCGCCAGCAGCCCTCTAGGGGGAGGGACAGATACGCAGTATTTT. Translating it yields CASSPLGGGTDTQYF.